Listed below are T cell receptor beta chains from one sample, sequenced in a study of human thymus T cells. Generated by immunoSEQ multiplex PCR, the TCRdb table keeps only in-frame clones and is missing some. Found here are about 78,000 clones, around 96% of them singletons; the top ten hold 0.025% to 0.035%. The sample taken for sequencing was thymus tissue. These receptors were taken from a boy under two years old with a congenital heart defect but otherwise immunologically healthy. The conserved cysteine and the conserved F or W are not part of the CDR3 here.

TRBV5-1,TRBJ2-1,ASSALLDYNEQF
TRBV18,TRBJ2-7,ASSLRDRELYEQY
TRBV7-8,TRBJ1-2,ASSLWGWDREYYGYT
TRBV10-2,TRBJ1-5,ASSEGQGDQPQH
TRBV18,TRBJ1-1,ASLSKTFPGRNTEAF
TRBV11-2,TRBJ2-1,ASSLGPGPSNEQF
TRBV5-4,TRBJ1-1,ASSETRGRGNTEAF
TRBV5-8,TRBJ2-7,ASSLPGGSKRVRYEQY
TRBV12-5,TRBJ1-2,ASALEGRGYT
TRBV19,TRBJ2-3,ASSIVTGSLSDTQY
TRBV27,TRBJ1-1,ASSLSEGLSAEAF
TRBV25-1,TRBJ1-5,ASSALSGSQPQH
TRBV7-2,TRBJ1-2,ASSLRLPGQGVIHYGYT
TRBV5-4,TRBJ1-1,ASSEAGTTNTEAF
TRBV6-5,TRBJ1-4,ASSYTTGIEKLF
TRBV5-6,TRBJ2-7,ASSSRLAGDEQY
TRBV4-1,TRBJ2-3,ASSQETVARPWTDTQY
TRBV10-2,TRBJ2-7,ASRRGQGGSYEQY
TRBV5-1,TRBJ2-3,ASSGSTDTQY
TRBV11-2,TRBJ1-6,ASSSGQGGSPLH
TRBV7-2,TRBJ2-7,ASTRRTSGGHEQY
TRBV19,TRBJ2-7,ASSTPLLGQGNEQY
TRBV7-3,TRBJ1-1,ASSSGRGEAF
TRBV5-1,TRBJ1-2,ASSSAGTAYGYT
TRBV2,TRBJ2-5,ASSELQETQY
TRBV21-1,TRBJ1-4,ASSKGDRGRINEKLF
TRBV10-3,TRBJ1-5,AISVHYSNQPQH
TRBV28,TRBJ1-5,ASSRQGGNQPQH
TRBV15,TRBJ1-2,ATSPWDRGLLDGYT
TRBV10-1,TRBJ2-1,PHVLGDVDEQF
TRBV25-1,TRBJ2-1,ASSEATDSGTSYNEQF
TRBV5-6,TRBJ2-2,ASSCSSGNTGELF
TRBV2,TRBJ2-7,ASSPRLGGVSSYEQY
TRBV11-2,TRBJ2-3,ASSLASVFTDTQY
TRBV27,TRBJ2-4,ASSLRGAGRTKNIQY
TRBV29-1,TRBJ2-3,SGDRESTDTQY
TRBV10-2,TRBJ2-1,ASSEVRPGEQF
TRBV7-9,TRBJ2-5,ASSFTQGTETQY
TRBV27,TRBJ2-7,ASSRQGPTNEQY
TRBV6-5,TRBJ1-3,ASSYSSGGGNTIY
TRBV28,TRBJ2-1,ASSLSSPSGASSYNEQF
TRBV28,TRBJ2-2,ASSLTQGARDTGELF
TRBV4-1,TRBJ2-3,ASSHQEQGAITDTQY
TRBV7-9,TRBJ1-1,ASSLGGTGTGRATEAF
TRBV13,TRBJ2-2,ASSLKSRLADANTGELF
TRBV7-2,TRBJ2-5,ASSLRASWETQY
TRBV6-6,TRBJ1-1,ASSSRLMNTEAF
TRBV5-1,TRBJ2-6,ASISGPTSGRAAGANVLT
TRBV28,TRBJ2-3,ASSSRWRGLAGVGTQY
TRBV25-1,TRBJ2-7,ASSEGGHEQY
TRBV6-4,TRBJ2-3,ASSDSTSGPSGTDTQY